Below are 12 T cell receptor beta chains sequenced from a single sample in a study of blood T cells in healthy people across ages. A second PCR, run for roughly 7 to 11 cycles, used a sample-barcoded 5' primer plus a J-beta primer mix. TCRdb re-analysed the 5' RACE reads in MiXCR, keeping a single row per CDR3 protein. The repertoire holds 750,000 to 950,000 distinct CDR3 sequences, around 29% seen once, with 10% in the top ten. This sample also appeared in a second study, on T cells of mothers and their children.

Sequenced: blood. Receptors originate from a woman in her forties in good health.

CDR3: CSAKDRRQGKDTQYF. The CDR3 coding sequence is TGCAGTGCTAAAGATAGGCGACAGGGGAAGGATACGCAGTATTTT. V is TRBV20-1 and J is TRBJ2-3, with 8 positions matching TRBD1. Trimming cost V 4 bases and J 6 bases; bases outside gene matches: 12. Germline V gene lookup returns CDR1 DFQATT and CDR2 SNEGSKA (reference sequence). The CDR3 totals 15 residues.

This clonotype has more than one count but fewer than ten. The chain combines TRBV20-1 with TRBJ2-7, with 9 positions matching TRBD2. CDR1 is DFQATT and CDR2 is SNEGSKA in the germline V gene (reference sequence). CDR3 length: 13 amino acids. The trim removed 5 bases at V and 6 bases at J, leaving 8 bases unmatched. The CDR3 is CSAQRGVDGEQYF. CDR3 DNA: TGCAGTGCTCAGCGGGGGGTGGACGGCGAGCAGTACTTC.

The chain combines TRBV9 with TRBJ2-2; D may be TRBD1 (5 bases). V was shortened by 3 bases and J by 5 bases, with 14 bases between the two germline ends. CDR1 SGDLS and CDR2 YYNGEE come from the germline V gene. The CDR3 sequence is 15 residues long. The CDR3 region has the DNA TGTGCCAGCAGCGGAAAGACAGCAACGACCGGGGAGCTGTTTTTT. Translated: CASSGKTATTGELFF.

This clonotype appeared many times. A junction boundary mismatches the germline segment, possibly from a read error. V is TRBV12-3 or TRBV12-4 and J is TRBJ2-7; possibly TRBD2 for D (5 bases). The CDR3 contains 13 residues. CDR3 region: CASSLVGRGEQYF. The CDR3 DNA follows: TGTGCCAGCAGCTTAGTTGGTCGAGGGGAGCAGTACTTC.

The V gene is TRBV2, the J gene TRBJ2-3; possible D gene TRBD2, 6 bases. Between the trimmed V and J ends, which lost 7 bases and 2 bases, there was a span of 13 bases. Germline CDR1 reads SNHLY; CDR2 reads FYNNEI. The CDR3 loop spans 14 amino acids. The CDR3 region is CASNLARVTDTQYF. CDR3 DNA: TGTGCCAGCAACCTAGCGAGGGTCACAGATACGCAGTATTTT.

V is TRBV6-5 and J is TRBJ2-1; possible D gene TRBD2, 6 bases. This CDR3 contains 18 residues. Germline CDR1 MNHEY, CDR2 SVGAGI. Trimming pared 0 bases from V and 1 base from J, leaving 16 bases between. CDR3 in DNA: TGTGCCAGCAGTTACTCTACTGGGGGGAGCAGTTCCTACAATGAGCAGTTCTTC. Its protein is CASSYSTGGSSSYNEQFF.

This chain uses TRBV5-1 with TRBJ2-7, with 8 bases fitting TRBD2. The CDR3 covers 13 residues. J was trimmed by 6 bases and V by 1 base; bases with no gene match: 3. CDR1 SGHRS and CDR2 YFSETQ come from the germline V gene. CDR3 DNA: TGCGCCAGCAGCTTGTCGGCGGGGGGCGAGCAGTACTTC. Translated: CASSLSAGGEQYF.

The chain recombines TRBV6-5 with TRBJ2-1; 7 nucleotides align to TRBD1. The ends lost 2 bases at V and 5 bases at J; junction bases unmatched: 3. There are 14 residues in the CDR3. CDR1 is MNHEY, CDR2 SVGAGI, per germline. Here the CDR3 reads CASSYGTENNEQFF. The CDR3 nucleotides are TGTGCCAGCAGTTACGGGACAGAGAACAATGAGCAGTTCTTC.

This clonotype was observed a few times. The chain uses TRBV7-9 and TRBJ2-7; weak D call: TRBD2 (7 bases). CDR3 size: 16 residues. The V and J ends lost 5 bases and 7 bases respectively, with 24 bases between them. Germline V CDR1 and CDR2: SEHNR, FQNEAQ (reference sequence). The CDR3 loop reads CASSRRTDGRGFEQYF. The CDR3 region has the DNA TGTGCCAGCAGCCGAAGGACAGACGGGCGGGGGTTTGAGCAGTACTTC. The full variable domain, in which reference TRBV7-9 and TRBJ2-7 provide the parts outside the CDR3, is DTGVSQNPRHKITKRGQNVTFRCDPISEHNRLYWYRQTLGQGPEFLTYFQNEAQLEKSRLLSDRFSAERPKGSFSTLEIQRTEQGDSAMYLCASSRRTDGRGFEQYFGPGTRLTVT.

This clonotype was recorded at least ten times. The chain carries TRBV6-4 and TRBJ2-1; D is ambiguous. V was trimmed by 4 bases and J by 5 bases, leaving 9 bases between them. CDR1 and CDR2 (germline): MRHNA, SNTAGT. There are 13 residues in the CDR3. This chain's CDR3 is CASSVTTDNEQFF. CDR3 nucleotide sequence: TGTGCCAGCAGTGTAACCACAGACAATGAGCAGTTCTTC.

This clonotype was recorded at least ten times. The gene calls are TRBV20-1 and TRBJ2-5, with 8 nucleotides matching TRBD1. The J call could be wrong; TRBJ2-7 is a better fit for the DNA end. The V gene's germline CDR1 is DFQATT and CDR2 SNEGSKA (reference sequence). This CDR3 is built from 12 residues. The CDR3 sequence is CSARGQVYEQYF. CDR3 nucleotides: TGCAGTGCTAGGGGACAGGTCTACGAGCAGTACTTC.

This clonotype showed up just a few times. CDR3 residues: CASDERGGPQETQYF. Here the CDR3 DNA reads TGTGCCAGTGACGAGCGGGGGGGCCCCCAAGAGACCCAGTACTTC. V and J are TRBV28 and TRBJ2-5; 10 nucleotides line up with TRBD2. CDR1 and CDR2 (germline): MDHEN, SYDVKM. J lost 1 base, V lost 9 bases, and 8 bases had no gene match. This CDR3 spans 15 amino acids.